This TCR beta chain is from a study of blood T cell repertoires in COVID-19. Study background: Donors in the United States, Italy and Spain gave samples during acute or convalescent COVID-19. Sources were T cells, B-cell-depleted T cells, or PBMCs; the material itself was cDNA or gDNA.

Under the authors' procedure: How many nucleated cells were present was estimated from reference gene primer amplification. Assay: immunoSEQ multiplex PCR; the TCRdb copy retains only in-frame clones and omits some. For V, J and clone size, that table is used; D and trimming come from the DNA. The sample lists a few hundred thousand clones, about nine tenths occurring once. The receptor was isolated from a woman aged 55 to 70 with acute or convalescent COVID-19. The sample taken for sequencing was peripheral blood.

The CDR3 loop is CASSRGQEKYNEQFF. In DNA form, the CDR3 reads TGTGCCAGCAGTCGAGGACAAGAAAAATACAATGAGCAGTTCTTC. This sequence joins TRBV6-6 and TRBJ2-1; the D gene is possibly TRBD1 (5 bases). V was shortened by 5 bases and J by 4 bases, with 15 bases between the two germline ends. In germline, CDR1 is MNHNY, CDR2 SVGAGI (reference sequence). This CDR3 comprises 15 residues.